Below, 21 T cell receptor beta chains from the same sample are listed, as sequenced in a study of T cells in Graves' hyperthyroidism and ophthalmopathy. RNA transcripts were the template for amplifying TCR beta CDR3 regions. The study used the HTBI primer set for a first-round RT-PCR of the TCR CDR3. From the multiplex PCR reads, TCRdb called clonotypes with MiXCR, one entry per CDR3 protein. Among 500,000 to 650,000 distinct CDR3 sequences listed, around 13% were seen once. The sequencing input was blood. The origin of the receptors is a woman aged 45-60 years with Graves' ophthalmopathy.

The rearrangement joins TRBV28 to TRBJ2-2; possible D gene TRBD1, 5 bases. Germline CDR1 MDHEN, CDR2 SYDVKM. Trimming removed 11 bases at V and 1 base at J, with 14 bases between. The length of the CDR3 is 14 residues. The chain's CDR3 is CAAQGALNTGELFF. The CDR3 DNA follows: TGTGCCGCGCAAGGGGCTTTGAACACCGGGGAGCTGTTTTTT.

This clonotype was counted only a few times. The V gene is TRBV19, the J gene TRBJ2-1; 8 bases are a match to TRBD1. J lost 5 bases, V lost 5 bases, and 11 bases had no gene match. Germline CDR1 LNHDA, CDR2 SQIVND (reference sequence). The CDR3 runs 16 residues. CDR3 DNA sequence: TGTGCCAGTAGTTTCAGGACAGGGCAGCAGGACAATGAGCAGTTCTTC. This sequence encodes CASSFRTGQQDNEQFF.

Comment on this clonotype: Relative to the germline gene, one junction end is altered; a read error may explain this. This sequence joins TRBV6-4 and TRBJ2-1; TRBD2 matches 8 bases. The CDR3 loop spans 16 amino acids. CDR1 is MRHNA, CDR2 SNTAGT, per germline. Written as DNA, the CDR3 is TGTGCCAGCAGTCATATAGCGGGATACTCCTACAATGAGCGGTTCTTC. Its protein product is CASSHIAGYSYNERFF.

This clonotype was found a few times. The chain recombines TRBV4-2 with TRBJ2-5, with a tentative D call TRBD2 (6 bases). Germline V gene data show CDR1 as LGHNA and CDR2 as YNFKEQ. Trimming took 4 bases from V and 1 from J, leaving 13 bases between them. CDR3 length: 15 amino acids. CDR3 nucleotides: TGTGCCAGCAGCCCTCGCGGTAGCGGCCAAGAGACCCAGTACTTC. This translates into CASSPRGSGQETQYF.

The chain recombines TRBV6-2 or TRBV6-3 with TRBJ2-3, with D maybe TRBD1 (6 bases). Per the germline V gene, CDR1 is MNHEY and CDR2 is SVGEGT. Trimming took 6 bases from V and 5 from J, leaving 18 bases between them. The CDR3 consists of 15 residues. The CDR3, as DNA: TGTGCCAGCAGCGAAAGCCGGGACAAAGGAGATACGCAGTATTTT. Residues: CASSESRDKGDTQYF.

This clonotype was counted at least ten times. The chain combines TRBV3-1 with TRBJ1-1, with D uncertain. Germline V lookup: CDR1 LGHDT, CDR2 YNNKEL (reference sequence). The V gene lost 1 base and the J gene lost 7 bases, with 7 bases spanning the gap. CDR3 length: 12 amino acids. The CDR3 loop is CASSQVYSEAFF. In nucleotides, the CDR3 is TGTGCCAGCAGCCAAGTTTACAGTGAAGCTTTCTTT. Combining the CDR3 with reference TRBV3-1 and TRBJ1-1 gives the whole variable domain DTAVSQTPKYLVTQMGNDKSIKCEQNLGHDTMYWYKQDSKKFLKIMFSYNNKELIINETVPNRFSPKSPDKAHLNLHINSLELGDSAVYFCASSQVYSEAFFGQGTRLTVV.

This chain connects TRBV5-1 to TRBJ2-7, with a tentative D call TRBD1 (6 bases). V was shortened by 4 bases and J by 2 bases, with 13 bases between the two germline ends. Looked up from germline, CDR1 is SGHRS and CDR2 is YFSETQ. The CDR3 loop spans 14 amino acids. CDR3 amino acids: CASSTVTGTYEQYF. The CDR3 coding sequence is TGCGCCAGCAGCACGGTGACAGGAACCTACGAGCAGTACTTC.

The rearrangement links TRBV6-9 to TRBJ2-5; TRBD2 matches at 9 bases. The CDR3 covers 15 residues. Germline CDR1 reads MNHGY; CDR2 reads SVAAGI. The V and J ends lost 2 bases and 5 bases, in that order; junction bases with no gene match: 6. CDR3: CASSYEGLALETQYF. In nucleotides, the CDR3 is TGTGCCAGCAGTTATGAAGGACTAGCGTTGGAGACCCAGTACTTC.

In this sample, this clonotype turned up many times. The chain combines TRBV4-3 with TRBJ2-7; 9 positions match TRBD1. V lost 1 base, J lost 9 bases, and 13 bases stayed unmatched. CDR1 and CDR2 from the germline V gene are LGHNA and YSLEER. The CDR3 has 16 amino acids. The CDR3 sequence is CASSQVLSRDREVQYF. The CDR3 DNA reads TGCGCCAGCAGCCAAGTCTTAAGCCGGGACAGGGAGGTGCAGTACTTC.

This clonotype was observed a few times. V usage is TRBV6-1 and J usage is TRBJ1-2; 9 positions agree with TRBD1. The V gene end was trimmed by 5 bases and the J gene end by 4 bases; junction bases not matched to a gene: 2. The CDR3 has 13 amino acids. CDR1 and CDR2 from the germline V gene are MNHNS and SASEGT. Written as DNA, the CDR3 is TGTGCCAGCAGTCACAGGGGGCTCTATGGCTACACCTTC. Translated, it gives CASSHRGLYGYTF.

V gene TRBV20-1 combines with J gene TRBJ2-7; D is tentatively TRBD1 or TRBD2 (6 bases each). Per germline, CDR1 DFQATT and CDR2 SNEGSKA (reference sequence). The length of the CDR3 is 12 residues. The ends were cut back, 5 bases at V and 5 bases at J, with 13 bases in the middle. The CDR3 DNA reads TGCAGTGCTCACATGGGGGGCGACGAGCAGTACTTC. Its translation: CSAHMGGDEQYF.

This clonotype was detected many times. V usage is TRBV24-1 and J usage is TRBJ2-1, with 7 bases identical to TRBD2. V was clipped by 3 bases and J by 7 bases; unmatched bases: 8. This CDR3 has 15 amino acids. Germline loops: CDR1 KGHDR, CDR2 SFDVKD. The CDR3: CATSDNAGVVNEQFF. DNA for the CDR3: TGTGCCACCAGTGATAACGCGGGAGTGGTTAATGAGCAGTTCTTC.

This clonotype was recorded many times. The chain uses TRBV3-1 and TRBJ1-5; D might be TRBD1 (6 bases). CDR3 length: 15 residues. With 3 bases removed from V and 4 bases from J, the gap between germline ends came to 13 bases. CDR1 LGHDT and CDR2 YNNKEL come from the germline V gene (reference sequence). In DNA, the CDR3 is TGTGCCAGCAGCCAGGGAAGGGGGAGGAATCAGCCCCAGCATTTT. Translated, it gives CASSQGRGRNQPQHF.

Ten or more counts support this clonotype. The rearrangement joins TRBV11-2 to TRBJ2-1; TRBD2 matches at 14 bases. This CDR3 contains 15 residues. Germline CDR1 and CDR2: SGHAT and FQNNGV. V lost 7 bases to trimming and J lost 6 bases; unmatched junction nucleotides: 5. As DNA, the CDR3 is TGTGCCAGCAACTTCGGGACTAGCGGGAGCAATGAGCAGTTCTTC. Translating gives CASNFGTSGSNEQFF.

The table lists this clonotype with many counts. The V and J genes are TRBV30 and TRBJ2-3; D is uncertain. Trimming left V 2 bases short and J 6 bases short, with 12 bases between. The CDR3 is made up of 13 amino acids. Germline V CDR1 and CDR2: GTSNPN, SVGIG (reference sequence). The CDR3 DNA sequence: TGTGCCTGGAGTCCAACCCTGGGGGATACGCAGTATTTT. Its translation is CAWSPTLGDTQYF.

This clonotype has ten or more counts. This chain links TRBV28 with TRBJ1-3; the D is unclear. The CDR3 runs to 15 residues. V lost 3 bases and J lost 4, with 13 bases in between. CDR1 is MDHEN and CDR2 is SYDVKM in the germline V gene. As DNA, the CDR3 is TGTGCCAGCAGTTTGTCCTCAAAGGAAGGAAACACCATATATTTT. This codes for CASSLSSKEGNTIYF.

This clonotype was observed many times. The rearrangement links TRBV11-2 to TRBJ2-1; possible D gene TRBD2, 6 bases. The V gene lost 4 bases and the J gene lost 4 bases, with 11 bases spanning the gap. The CDR3 contains 14 residues. Germline V gene lookup returns CDR1 SGHAT and CDR2 FQNNGV. CDR3 DNA sequence: TGTGCCAGCAGCTCACTAGCAAGTTACAATGAGCAGTTCTTC. Its protein product is CASSSLASYNEQFF.

The table lists this clonotype with a few counts. This may come from a read error, since a much larger clone is one base off. The V call is TRBV7-6, the J call TRBJ2-7; possibly TRBD2 for D (7 bases). The CDR3 contains 14 residues. The germline V gene has CDR1 SGHVS and CDR2 FNYEAQ. DNA of the CDR3: TGTGCCAGCAGCAGCGGGACACCGATTTACGGGCAGTACTTC. Protein: CASSSGTPIYGQYF.

The chain joins TRBV6-2 or TRBV6-3 to TRBJ2-4; 7 bases agree with TRBD2. The ends lost 4 bases at V and 1 base at J; junction bases unmatched: 7. Germline V CDR1 and CDR2: MNHEY, SVGEGT. The CDR3 loop spans 16 amino acids. The CDR3 loop reads CASSLDPGGAKNIQYF. For the CDR3, the DNA is TGTGCCAGCAGTTTGGACCCCGGGGGGGCCAAAAACATTCAGTACTTC.

This clonotype has a count of ten or more. The V gene is TRBV18, the J gene TRBJ2-3; D remains ambiguous. Germline V gives CDR1 KGHSH, CDR2 LQKENI. This CDR3 is 15 amino acids long. The ends were cut back, 2 bases at V and 2 bases at J, with 11 bases in the middle. This chain's CDR3 is CASSPYGGLTDTQYF. As DNA, the CDR3 is TGTGCCAGCTCACCATATGGTGGTCTCACAGATACGCAGTATTTT.

J is TRBJ2-3 and V is TRBV25-1; D unclear. Trimming took off 9 bases at V and 0 bases at J, with 10 bases between the two ends. The CDR3 sequence is 13 residues long. Germline loops: CDR1 MGHDK, CDR2 SYGVNS. CDR3 coding DNA: TGTGCCAGTTCACACGTTAGCACAGATACGCAGTATTTT. This gives the protein CASSHVSTDTQYF.